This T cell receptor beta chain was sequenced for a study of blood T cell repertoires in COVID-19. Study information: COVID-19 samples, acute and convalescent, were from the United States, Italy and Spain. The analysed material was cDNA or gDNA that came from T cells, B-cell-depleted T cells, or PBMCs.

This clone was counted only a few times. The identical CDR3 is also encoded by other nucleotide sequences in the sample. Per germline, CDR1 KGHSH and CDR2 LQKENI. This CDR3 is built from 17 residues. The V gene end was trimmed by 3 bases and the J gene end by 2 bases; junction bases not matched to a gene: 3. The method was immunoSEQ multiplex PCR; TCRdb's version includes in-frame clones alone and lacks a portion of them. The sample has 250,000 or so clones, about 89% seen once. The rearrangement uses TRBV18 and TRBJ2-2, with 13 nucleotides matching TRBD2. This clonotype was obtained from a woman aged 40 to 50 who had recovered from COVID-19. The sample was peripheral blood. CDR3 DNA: TGTGCCAGCTCACCGCTGGGACTAGCGGGAAACACCGGGGAGCTGTTTTTT. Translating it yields CASSPLGLAGNTGELFF.